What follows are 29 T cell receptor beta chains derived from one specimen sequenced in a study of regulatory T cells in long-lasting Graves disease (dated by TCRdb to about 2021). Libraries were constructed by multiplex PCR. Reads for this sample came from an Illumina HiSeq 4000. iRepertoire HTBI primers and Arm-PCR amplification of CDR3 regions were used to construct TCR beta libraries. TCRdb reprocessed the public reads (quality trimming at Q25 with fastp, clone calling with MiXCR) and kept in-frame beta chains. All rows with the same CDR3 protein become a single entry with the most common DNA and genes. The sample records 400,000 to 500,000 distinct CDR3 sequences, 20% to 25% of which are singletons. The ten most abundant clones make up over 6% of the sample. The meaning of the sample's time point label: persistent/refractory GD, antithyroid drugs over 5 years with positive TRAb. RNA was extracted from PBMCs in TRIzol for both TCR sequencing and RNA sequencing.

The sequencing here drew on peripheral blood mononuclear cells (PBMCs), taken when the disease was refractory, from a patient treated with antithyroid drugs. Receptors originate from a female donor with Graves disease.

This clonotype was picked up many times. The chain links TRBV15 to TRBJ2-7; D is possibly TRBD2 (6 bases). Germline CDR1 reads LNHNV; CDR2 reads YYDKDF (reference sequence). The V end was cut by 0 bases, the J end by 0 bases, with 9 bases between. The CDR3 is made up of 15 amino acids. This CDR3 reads CATSREAGFSYEQYF. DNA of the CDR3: TGTGCCACCAGCAGAGAGGCGGGGTTCTCCTACGAGCAGTACTTC. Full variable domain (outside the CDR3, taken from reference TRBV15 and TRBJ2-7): DAMVIQNPRYQVTQFGKPVTLSCSQTLNHNVMYWYQQKSSQAPKLLFHYYDKDFNNEADTPDNFQSRRPNTSFCFLDIRSPGLGDTAMYLCATSREAGFSYEQYFGPGTRLTVT.

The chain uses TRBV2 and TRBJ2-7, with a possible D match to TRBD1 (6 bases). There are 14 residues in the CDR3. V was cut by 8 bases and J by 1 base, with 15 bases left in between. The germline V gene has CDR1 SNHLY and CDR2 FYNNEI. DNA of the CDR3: TGTGCCAGCCTGGACAGCCCTCTTTCCTACGAGCAGTACTTC. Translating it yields CASLDSPLSYEQYF.

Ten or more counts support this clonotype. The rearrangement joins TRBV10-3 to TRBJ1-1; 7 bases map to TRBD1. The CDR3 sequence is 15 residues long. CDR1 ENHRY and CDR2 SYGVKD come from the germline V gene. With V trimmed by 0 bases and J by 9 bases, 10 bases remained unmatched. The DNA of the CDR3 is TGTGCCATCAGTGAGTCGAGGACTTGGGACAGTCAAGCTTTCTTT. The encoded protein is CAISESRTWDSQAFF.

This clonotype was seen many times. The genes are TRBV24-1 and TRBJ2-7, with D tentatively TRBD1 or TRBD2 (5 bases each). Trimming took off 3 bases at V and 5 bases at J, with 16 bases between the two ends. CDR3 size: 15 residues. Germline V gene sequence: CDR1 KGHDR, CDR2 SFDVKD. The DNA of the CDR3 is TGTGCCACCAGTGATGCCGGGACCGAGGTTGACGAGCAGTACTTC. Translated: CATSDAGTEVDEQYF.

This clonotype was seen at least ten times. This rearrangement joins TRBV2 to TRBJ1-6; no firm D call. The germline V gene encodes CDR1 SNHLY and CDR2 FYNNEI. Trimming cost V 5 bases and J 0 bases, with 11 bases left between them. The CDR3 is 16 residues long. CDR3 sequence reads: CASSKTFSSYNSPLHF. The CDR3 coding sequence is TGTGCCAGCAGTAAGACGTTCAGCTCCTATAATTCACCCCTCCACTTT.

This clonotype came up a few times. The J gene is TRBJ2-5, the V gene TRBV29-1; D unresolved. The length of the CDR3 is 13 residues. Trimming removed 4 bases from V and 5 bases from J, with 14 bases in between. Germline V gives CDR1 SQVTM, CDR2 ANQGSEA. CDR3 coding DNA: TGCAGCGTTGTCGGTACCGCTGAGGAGACCCAGTACTTC. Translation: CSVVGTAEETQYF.

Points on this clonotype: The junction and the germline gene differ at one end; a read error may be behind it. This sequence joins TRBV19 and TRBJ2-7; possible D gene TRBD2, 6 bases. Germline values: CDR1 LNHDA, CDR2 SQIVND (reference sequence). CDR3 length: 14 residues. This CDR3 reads CASSIRGEGYGQYF. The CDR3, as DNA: TGTGCCAGTAGTATTCGCGGGGAAGGCTACGGGCAGTACTTC.

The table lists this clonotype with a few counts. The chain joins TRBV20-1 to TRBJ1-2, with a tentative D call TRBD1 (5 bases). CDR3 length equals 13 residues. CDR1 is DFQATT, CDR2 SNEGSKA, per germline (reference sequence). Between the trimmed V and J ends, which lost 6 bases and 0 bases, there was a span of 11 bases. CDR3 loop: CSAEDKPNYGYTF. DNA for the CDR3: TGCAGTGCGGAGGACAAACCTAACTATGGCTACACCTTC.

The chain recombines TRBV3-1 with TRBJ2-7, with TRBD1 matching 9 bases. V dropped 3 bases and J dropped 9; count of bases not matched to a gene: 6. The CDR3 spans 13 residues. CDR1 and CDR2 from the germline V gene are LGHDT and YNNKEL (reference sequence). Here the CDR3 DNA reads TGTGCCAGCAGCCATTCGACAGGGGGGTCGCAGTACTTC. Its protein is CASSHSTGGSQYF.

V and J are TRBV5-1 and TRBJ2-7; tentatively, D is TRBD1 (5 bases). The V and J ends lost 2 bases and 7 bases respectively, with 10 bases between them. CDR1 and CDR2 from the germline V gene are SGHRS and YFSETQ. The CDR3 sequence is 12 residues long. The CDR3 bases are TGCGCCAGCAGCTTTCTTCAGGGTGAGCAGTACTTC. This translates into CASSFLQGEQYF.

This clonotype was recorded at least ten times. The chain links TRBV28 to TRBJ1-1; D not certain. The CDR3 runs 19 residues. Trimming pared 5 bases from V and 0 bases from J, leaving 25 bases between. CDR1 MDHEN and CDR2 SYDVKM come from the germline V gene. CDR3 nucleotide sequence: TGTGCCAGCAGTACTCGAATAACCGGCTTTATTCCCATGAACACTGAAGCTTTCTTT. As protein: CASSTRITGFIPMNTEAFF.

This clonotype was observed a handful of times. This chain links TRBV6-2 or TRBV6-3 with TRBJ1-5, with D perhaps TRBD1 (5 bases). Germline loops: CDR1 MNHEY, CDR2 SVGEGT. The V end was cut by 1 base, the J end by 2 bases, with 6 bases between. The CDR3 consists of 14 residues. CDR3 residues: CASSYWGGNQPQHF. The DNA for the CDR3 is TGTGCCAGCAGTTACTGGGGGGGCAATCAGCCCCAGCATTTT.

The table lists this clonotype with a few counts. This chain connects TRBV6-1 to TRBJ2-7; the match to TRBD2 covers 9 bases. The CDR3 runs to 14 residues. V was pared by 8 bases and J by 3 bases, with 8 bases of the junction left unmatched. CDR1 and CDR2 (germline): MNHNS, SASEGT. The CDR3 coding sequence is TGTGCCAGCGGGGCTAGCGGGGATCTCTACGAGCAGTACTTC. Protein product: CASGASGDLYEQYF.

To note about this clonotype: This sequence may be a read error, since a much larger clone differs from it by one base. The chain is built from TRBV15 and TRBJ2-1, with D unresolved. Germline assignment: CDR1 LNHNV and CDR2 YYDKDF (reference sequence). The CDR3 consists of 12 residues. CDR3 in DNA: TGTGCCGCCAGCAGATCTTCGTATGAGCAGTTCTTC. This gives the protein CAASRSSYEQFF.

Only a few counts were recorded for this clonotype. The chain's CDR3 is CASSQRGRETQYF. Here the CDR3 DNA reads TGTGCCAGCAGCCAACGGGGCCGAGAGACCCAGTACTTC. The chain is built from TRBV14 and TRBJ2-5; the D call may be TRBD1 or TRBD2 (5 bases each). Germline V gene sequence: CDR1 SGHDN, CDR2 FVKESK. The CDR3 runs 13 residues. Trimming removed 2 bases at V and 4 bases at J, with 8 bases between. The variable domain in full, with the rest retrieved from reference TRBV14 and TRBJ2-5, is EAGVTQFPSHSVIEKGQTVTLRCDPISGHDNLYWYRRVMGKEIKFLLHFVKESKQDESGMPNNRFLAERTGGTYSTLKVQPAELEDSGVYFCASSQRGRETQYFGPGTRLLVL.

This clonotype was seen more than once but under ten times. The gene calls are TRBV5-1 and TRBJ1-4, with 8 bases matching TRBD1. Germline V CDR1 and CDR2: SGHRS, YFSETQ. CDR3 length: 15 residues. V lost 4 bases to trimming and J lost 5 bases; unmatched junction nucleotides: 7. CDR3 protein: CASSGGQVINEKLFF. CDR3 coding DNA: TGCGCCAGCAGCGGGGGACAGGTGATAAATGAAAAACTGTTTTTT.

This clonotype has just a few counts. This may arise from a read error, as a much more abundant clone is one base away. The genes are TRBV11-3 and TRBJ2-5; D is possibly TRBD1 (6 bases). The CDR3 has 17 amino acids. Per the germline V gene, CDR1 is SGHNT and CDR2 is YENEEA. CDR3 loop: CASSHPFIQGDGETQCF. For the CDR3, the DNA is TGTGCCAGCAGCCACCCGTTCATACAGGGAGACGGCGAGACCCAGTGCTTC.

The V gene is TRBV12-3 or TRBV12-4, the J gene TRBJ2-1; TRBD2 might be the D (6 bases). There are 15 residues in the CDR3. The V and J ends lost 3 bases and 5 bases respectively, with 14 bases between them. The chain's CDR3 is CASSFPGRSNNEQFF. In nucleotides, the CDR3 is TGTGCCAGCAGTTTTCCAGGGAGGTCGAACAATGAGCAGTTCTTC.

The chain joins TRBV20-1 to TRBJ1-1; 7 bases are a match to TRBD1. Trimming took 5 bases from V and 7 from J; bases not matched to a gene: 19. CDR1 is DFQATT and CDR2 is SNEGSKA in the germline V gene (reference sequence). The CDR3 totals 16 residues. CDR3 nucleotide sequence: TGCAGTGCTTATAGCCCTGTCAGGGGGACAGAGGGTGAAGCTTTCTTT. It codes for CSAYSPVRGTEGEAFF.

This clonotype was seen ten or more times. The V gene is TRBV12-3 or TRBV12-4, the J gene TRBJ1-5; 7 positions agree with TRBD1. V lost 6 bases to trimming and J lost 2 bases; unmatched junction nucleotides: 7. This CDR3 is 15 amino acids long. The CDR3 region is CASSPTGSRNQPQHF. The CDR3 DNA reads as TGTGCCAGCAGCCCGACAGGGTCCCGCAATCAGCCCCAGCATTTT.

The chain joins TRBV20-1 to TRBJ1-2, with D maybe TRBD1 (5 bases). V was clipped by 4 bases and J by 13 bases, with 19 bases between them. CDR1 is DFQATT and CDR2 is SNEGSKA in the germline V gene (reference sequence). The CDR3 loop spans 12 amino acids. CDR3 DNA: TGCAGTGCTAAGACGGGGCCCGGACCGCGCACCTTC. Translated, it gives CSAKTGPGPRTF.

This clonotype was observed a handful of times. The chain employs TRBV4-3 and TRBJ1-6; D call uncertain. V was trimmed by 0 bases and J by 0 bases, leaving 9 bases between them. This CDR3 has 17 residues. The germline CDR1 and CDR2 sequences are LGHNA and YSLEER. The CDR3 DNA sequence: TGCGCCAGCAGCCAAGACCATAGGTCCTCCTATAATTCACCCCTCCACTTT. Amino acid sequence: CASSQDHRSSYNSPLHF.

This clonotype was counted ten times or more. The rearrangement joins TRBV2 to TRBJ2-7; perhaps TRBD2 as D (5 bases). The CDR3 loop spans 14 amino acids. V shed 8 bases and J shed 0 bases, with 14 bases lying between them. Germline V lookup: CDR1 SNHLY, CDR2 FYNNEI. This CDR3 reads CASPKNRGSYEQYF. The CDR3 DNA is TGTGCCAGCCCTAAGAACCGGGGCTCCTACGAGCAGTACTTC.

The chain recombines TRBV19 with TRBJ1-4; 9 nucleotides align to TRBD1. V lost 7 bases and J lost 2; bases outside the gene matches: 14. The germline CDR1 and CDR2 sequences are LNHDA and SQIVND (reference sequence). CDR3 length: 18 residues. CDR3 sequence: CASTVPGQGSGTNEKLFF. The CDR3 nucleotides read TGTGCCAGTACCGTCCCGGGACAGGGATCGGGGACTAATGAAAAACTGTTTTTT.

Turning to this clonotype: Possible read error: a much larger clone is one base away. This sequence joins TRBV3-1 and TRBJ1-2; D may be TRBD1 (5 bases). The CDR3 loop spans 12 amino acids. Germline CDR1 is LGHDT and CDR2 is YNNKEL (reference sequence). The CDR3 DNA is TGTACCAGCAGCCAAGAAGACAGTGGCTACACCTTC. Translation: CTSSQEDSGYTF.

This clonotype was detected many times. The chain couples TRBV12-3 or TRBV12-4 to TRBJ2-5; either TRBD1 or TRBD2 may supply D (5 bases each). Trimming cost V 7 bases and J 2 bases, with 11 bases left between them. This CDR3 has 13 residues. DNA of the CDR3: TGTGCCAGCACCCGGGACGGTCAAGAGACCCAGTACTTC. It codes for CASTRDGQETQYF.

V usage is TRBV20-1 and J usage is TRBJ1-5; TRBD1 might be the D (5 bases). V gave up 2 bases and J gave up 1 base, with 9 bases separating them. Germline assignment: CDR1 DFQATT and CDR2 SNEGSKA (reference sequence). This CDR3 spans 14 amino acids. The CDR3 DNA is TGCAGTGCTAGACAGGGAGAGAGCAATCAGCCCCAGCATTTT. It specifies CSARQGESNQPQHF.

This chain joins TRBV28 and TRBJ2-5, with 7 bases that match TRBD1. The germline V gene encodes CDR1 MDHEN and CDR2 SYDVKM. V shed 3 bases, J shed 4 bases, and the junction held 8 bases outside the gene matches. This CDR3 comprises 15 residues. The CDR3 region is CASSFGDRVGETQYF. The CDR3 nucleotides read TGTGCCAGCAGTTTTGGAGACAGGGTTGGAGAGACCCAGTACTTC.

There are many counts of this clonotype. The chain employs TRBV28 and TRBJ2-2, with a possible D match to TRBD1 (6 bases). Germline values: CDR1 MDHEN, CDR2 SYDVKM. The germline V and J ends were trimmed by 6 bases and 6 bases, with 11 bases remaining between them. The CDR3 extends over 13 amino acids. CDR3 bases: TGTGCCAGCAGCCTGGGGGCCTCCGGGGAGCTGTTTTTT. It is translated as CASSLGASGELFF.